The 9 T cell receptor beta chains given below trace back to one sample, sequenced in a study of shared clonotypes between healthy human individuals. Assay: immunoSEQ multiplex PCR; the TCRdb copy retains only in-frame clones and omits some. The data hold millions of clones, with roughly 95% observed a single time. Naive CD8 populations comprised CD45RO-negative cells positively selected for CCR7, excluding terminally differentiated effector memory CD45RA+ cells. Sequenced input: naive CD8+ T cells sorted from blood. The source is a man younger than 35 in good health.

The chain is built from TRBV7-2 and TRBJ2-5; D might be TRBD2 (5 bases). Germline loops: CDR1 SGHTA, CDR2 FQGNSA. This CDR3 contains 15 residues. V was clipped by 2 bases and J by 2 bases, with 12 bases between them. This CDR3 is CASSLMGGPQETQYF. DNA for the CDR3: TGTGCCAGCAGCTTAATGGGCGGGCCTCAAGAGACCCAGTACTTC.

The rearrangement joins TRBV7-9 to TRBJ2-7; TRBD1 matches 11 bases. The V gene end was trimmed by 2 bases and the J gene end by 5 bases; junction bases not matched to a gene: 5. Germline V gene data show CDR1 as SEHNR and CDR2 as FQNEAQ (reference sequence). The CDR3 extends over 15 amino acids. CDR3 bases: TGTGCCAGCAGCTTATGGACAGGGGGCTTCGACGAGCAGTACTTC. Amino acids: CASSLWTGGFDEQYF.

This chain uses TRBV5-1 with TRBJ1-5; TRBD1 is a possible D gene (6 bases). CDR1 SGHRS and CDR2 YFSETQ come from the germline V gene. Trimming left V 0 bases short and J 4 bases short, with 11 bases between. This CDR3 region has 15 residues. The CDR3 bases are TGCGCCAGCAGCTTGGGGGGGGCCGAAAATCAGCCCCAGCATTTT. Translation gives CASSLGGAENQPQHF.

In nucleotides, the CDR3 is TGTGCCAGCGCCGAGGAGGGACACTACGAGCAGTACTTC. Its protein product is CASAEEGHYEQYF. This rearrangement joins TRBV6-1 to TRBJ2-7; tentatively, D is TRBD1 or TRBD2 (6 bases each). Deletions cut 8 bases from V and 3 bases from J, with 14 bases between. The germline V gene encodes CDR1 MNHNS and CDR2 SASEGT. The CDR3 is 13 residues long.

The rearrangement links TRBV4-1 to TRBJ2-1; the D call may be TRBD1 or TRBD2 (5 bases each). V was cut by 1 base and J by 2 bases, with 15 bases left in between. Germline V gene sequence: CDR1 MGHRA, CDR2 YSYEKL. The length of the CDR3 is 17 residues. The CDR3 nucleotides read TGCGCCAGCAGCCAAGTTCAAGGGACCGCAGCCTACAATGAGCAGTTCTTC. It yields the protein CASSQVQGTAAYNEQFF.

This clone was recorded a few times. The chain has TRBV10-2 and TRBJ2-2; 12 nucleotides line up with TRBD2. The V gene's germline CDR1 is WSHSY and CDR2 SAAADI. J gave up 9 bases and V 6 bases, and 5 bases lay outside the gene matches. CDR3 length: 14 amino acids. Here the CDR3 DNA reads TGCGCCAGCAGCGACCTAGCGGGGGGGCGGGAGCTGTTTTTT. Amino acid sequence: CASSDLAGGRELFF.

In nucleotides, the CDR3 is TGCGCCACCAGGCGGGATCCCACCGGGGAGCTGTTTTTT. This translates into CATRRDPTGELFF. V usage is TRBV5-1 and J usage is TRBJ2-2; weak D call: TRBD2 (6 bases). This CDR3 is 13 amino acids long. The V end was cut by 9 bases, the J end by 4 bases, with 13 bases between. Germline CDR1 is SGHRS and CDR2 is YFSETQ. The whole variable domain, filled in from reference TRBV5-1 and TRBJ2-2, reads KAGVTQTPRYLIKTRGQQVTLSCSPISGHRSVSWYQQTPGQGLQFLFEYFSETQRNKGNFPGRFSGRQFSNSRSEMNVSTLELGDSALYLCATRRDPTGELFFGEGSRLTVL.

J is TRBJ2-3 and V is TRBV5-4, with TRBD2 identical over 10 bases. Germline V gene data show CDR1 as SGHNT and CDR2 as YYREEE (reference sequence). J was trimmed by 0 bases and V by 1 base; bases with no gene match: 8. This CDR3 is built from 18 residues. The CDR3 sequence is CASSLKGSTSGSTDTQYF. The CDR3 DNA reads TGTGCCAGCAGCTTGAAGGGTTCGACTAGCGGGAGCACAGATACGCAGTATTTT.

This clone appeared once. The rearrangement uses TRBV27 and TRBJ2-7; 9 nucleotides agree with TRBD2. This CDR3 has 15 amino acids. The ends lost 3 bases at V and 6 bases at J; junction bases unmatched: 9. The germline gives CDR1 MNHEY, CDR2 SMNVEV (reference sequence). The DNA of the CDR3 is TGTGCCAGCAGTTTTGGACTAGCGTCCCCCGGCGAGCAGTACTTC. The encoded protein is CASSFGLASPGEQYF.